Listed here are 8 T cell receptor beta chains from one sample, sequenced in a study of CD8 T cells in Susac syndrome. With random hexamers, reverse transcription was performed on about 0.5 to 1 ug of RNA. TCRdb processed the immunoSEQ multiplex PCR reads anew with MiXCR; each CDR3 protein has one entry. Seen here are some 75,000 distinct CDR3 sequences, about 93% observed once, and the top ten hold 0.35% to 0.5%. The sample comprised CD8+ T cells from PBMCs. Receptors originate from a human donor with Susac syndrome.

The chain uses TRBV7-6 and TRBJ2-7; D gene ambiguous. The CDR3 is 12 amino acids. V shed 4 bases and J shed 5 bases, with 9 bases lying between them. Germline values: CDR1 SGHVS, CDR2 FNYEAQ. The DNA for the CDR3 is TGTGCCAGCAGCTCGCCCCCCGACGAGCAGTACTTC. Its translation is CASSSPPDEQYF.

This clonotype was counted once. The genes are TRBV11-2 and TRBJ1-2, with a possible D match to TRBD1 (5 bases). V was shortened by 6 bases and J by 5 bases, with 19 bases between the two germline ends. The V gene's germline CDR1 is SGHAT and CDR2 FQNNGV. CDR3 length equals 15 residues. In nucleotides, the CDR3 is TGTGCCAGCAGGACACCGGGACGCTATCCATATGGCTACACCTTC. Translating gives CASRTPGRYPYGYTF. Complete variable domain (other parts from reference TRBV11-2 and TRBJ1-2): EAGVAQSPRYKIIEKRQSVAFWCNPISGHATLYWYQQILGQGPKLLIQFQNNGVVDDSQLPKDRFSAERLKGVDSTLKIQPAKLEDSAVYLCASRTPGRYPYGYTFGSGTRLTVV.

The gene calls are TRBV13 and TRBJ1-2; D remains unclear. Germline CDR1 is PRHDT and CDR2 is FYEKMQ (reference sequence). There are 13 residues in the CDR3. Trimming removed 5 bases at V and 7 bases at J, with 14 bases between. This CDR3 reads CASSPPGGLGYTF. The CDR3 DNA follows: TGTGCCAGCAGCCCGCCCGGAGGTCTTGGCTACACCTTC.

The chain is built from TRBV6-2 or TRBV6-3 and TRBJ2-1; D is perhaps TRBD2 (6 bases). The ends were cut back, 6 bases at V and 0 bases at J, with 9 bases in the middle. CDR1 and CDR2 from the germline V gene are MNHEY and SVGEGT. The CDR3 sequence is 14 residues long. In nucleotides, the CDR3 is TGTGCCAGCAGCTGGACTATCTCCTACAATGAGCAGTTCTTC. Its protein product is CASSWTISYNEQFF.

This rearrangement joins TRBV28 to TRBJ2-1; D is unclear. CDR3 length: 14 amino acids. Per germline, CDR1 MDHEN and CDR2 SYDVKM. V lost 4 bases, J lost 10 bases, and 17 bases lay in between. The CDR3 reads CASSSPLLRREQFF. The CDR3, as DNA: TGTGCCAGCAGTTCGCCCCTACTCCGACGGGAGCAGTTCTTC.

CDR3 sequence reads: CASSLSALTKNIQYF. CDR3 bases: TGTGCCAGCAGTTTGTCAGCTCTAACCAAAAACATTCAGTACTTC. The V gene is TRBV28, the J gene TRBJ2-4; D remains ambiguous. Germline V gives CDR1 MDHEN, CDR2 SYDVKM. The CDR3 is 15 amino acids. Trimming removed 3 bases from V and 2 bases from J, with 11 bases in between.

The V gene is TRBV7-2, the J gene TRBJ1-5; unclear D gene. Germline values: CDR1 SGHTA, CDR2 FQGNSA. This CDR3 has 13 amino acids. Trimming stripped 0 bases from V and 4 bases from J, with 4 bases between. Here the CDR3 DNA reads TGTGCCAGCAGCTTAGCTTCGAATCAGCCCCAGCATTTT. It translates to CASSLASNQPQHF.

V is TRBV5-6 and J is TRBJ2-4; D uncertain. Trimming left V 0 bases short and J 11 bases short, with 0 bases between. Germline lookup yields CDR1 SGHDT and CDR2 YYEEEE. This CDR3 region has 9 residues. The CDR3 coding sequence is TGTGCCAGCAGCTTGGTTCAGTACTTC. This codes for CASSLVQYF. Full variable domain (missing parts from reference TRBV5-6 and TRBJ2-4): DAGVTQSPTHLIKTRGQQVTLRCSPKSGHDTVSWYQQALGQGPQFIFQYYEEEERQRGNFPDRFSGHQFPNYSSELNVNALLLGDSALYLCASSLVQYFGAGTRLSVL.